The 19 T cell receptor beta chains below all came from one sample that was sequenced in a study of molecular identifiers for immune sequencing clone quantification. TCRdb re-called the PCR reads with MiXCR, one entry per CDR3 protein. Of under 650,000 distinct CDR3 sequences in the sample, 15% to 20% are singletons; the top ten hold roughly 0.9%. Sequenced sample: naive CD8+ T cells from blood, with Jurkat cell RNA spiked in. Subset: FACS-sorted CD8+CD4-CCR7+CD45RA+ naive T cells. These receptors were obtained from a human donor in good health. Some libraries in this study had Jurkat cell RNA spiked in.

Many counts were recorded for this clonotype. V gene TRBV13 combines with J gene TRBJ1-1, with D possibly TRBD1 on 5 matching bases. The CDR3 extends over 16 amino acids. The V end was cut by 5 bases, the J end by 5 bases, with 21 bases between. Per germline, CDR1 PRHDT and CDR2 FYEKMQ (reference sequence). The CDR3: CASSANAGVGETEAFF. CDR3 coding DNA: TGTGCCAGCAGCGCCAATGCGGGGGTCGGGGAAACTGAAGCTTTCTTT.

This clonotype has a count of ten or more. V usage is TRBV29-1 and J usage is TRBJ1-2, with TRBD1 as a possible D gene (6 bases). The V gene lost 7 bases and the J gene lost 0 bases, with 24 bases spanning the gap. Looked up from germline, CDR1 is SQVTM and CDR2 is ANQGSEA. CDR3 length: 17 residues. Here the CDR3 reads CSAVDLGQTKTNYGYTF. In DNA, the CDR3 is TGCAGCGCCGTCGACCTAGGACAGACAAAGACTAACTATGGCTACACCTTC.

This clonotype has only a few counts. This chain joins TRBV30 and TRBJ2-2; 8 bases are shared with TRBD2. Trimming at V came to 5 bases and at J to 4 bases, leaving 0 bases not matched to a gene. Germline loops: CDR1 GTSNPN, CDR2 SVGIG (reference sequence). This CDR3 contains 12 residues. The CDR3 here is CAWGTSTGELFF. CDR3 nucleotides: TGTGCCTGGGGGACTAGCACCGGGGAGCTGTTTTTT.

This clonotype was seen at least ten times. The V gene is TRBV4-1, the J gene TRBJ1-1; perhaps TRBD1 as D (6 bases). There are 15 residues in the CDR3. Trimming cost V 4 bases and J 7 bases, with 19 bases left between them. The germline V gene has CDR1 MGHRA and CDR2 YSYEKL. In DNA, the CDR3 is TGCGCCAGCAGCCTTCCACAGGGAAGGGTCGGTGAAGCTTTCTTT. Amino acids: CASSLPQGRVGEAFF.

V gene TRBV30 combines with J gene TRBJ2-5, with D uncertain. This CDR3 contains 13 residues. Trimming stripped 0 bases from V and 2 bases from J, with 7 bases between. The germline CDR1 and CDR2 sequences are GTSNPN and SVGIG (reference sequence). The CDR3 sequence is CAWSVLSQETQYF. Written as DNA, the CDR3 is TGTGCCTGGAGTGTTCTTTCTCAAGAGACCCAGTACTTC.

This clonotype came up many times. This chain connects TRBV4-3 to TRBJ2-3; 10 bases map to TRBD2. Germline V CDR1 and CDR2: LGHNA, YSLEER. CDR3 length equals 15 residues. V dropped 0 bases and J dropped 11; count of bases not matched to a gene: 8. CDR3 residues: CASSQDRAGGLGQYF. The CDR3 DNA follows: TGCGCCAGCAGCCAAGATAGAGCGGGGGGGCTCGGGCAGTATTTT.

This clonotype was seen more than once but under ten times. This rearrangement joins TRBV7-6 to TRBJ1-1; a possible D gene is TRBD1 (6 bases). CDR1 is SGHVS, CDR2 FNYEAQ, per germline. The CDR3 runs 15 residues. V gave up 4 bases and J gave up 4 bases, with 16 bases separating them. CDR3 nucleotides: TGTGCCAGCAGCTCCGTACAGGGTGGGACCACTGAAGCTTTCTTT. Its protein is CASSSVQGGTTEAFF. Filled out from reference TRBV7-6 and TRBJ1-1, the complete variable domain reads GAGVSQSPRYKVTKRGQDVALRCDPISGHVSLYWYRQALGQGPEFLTYFNYEAQQDKSGLPNDRFSAERPEGSISTLTIQRTEQRDSAMYRCASSSVQGGTTEAFFGQGTRLTVV.

The table lists this clonotype with many counts. V gene TRBV6-2 or TRBV6-3 combines with J gene TRBJ2-7; D may match TRBD1 or TRBD2 (5 bases each). This CDR3 region has 13 residues. Germline CDR1 and CDR2: MNHEY and SVGEGT. Trimming left V 2 bases short and J 1 base short, with 6 bases between. The CDR3 region is CASSYGGSYEQYF. The CDR3 region has the DNA TGTGCCAGCAGTTACGGGGGTTCCTACGAGCAGTACTTC.

This clonotype was seen ten or more times. The V and J genes are TRBV2 and TRBJ2-3, with D possibly matching TRBD1 (6 bases). The CDR3 has 15 amino acids. Looked up from germline, CDR1 is SNHLY and CDR2 is FYNNEI. V shed 8 bases and J shed 2 bases, with 17 bases lying between them. CDR3 nucleotides: TGTGCCAGCGAGGATGAGGGGGTCCCCACAGATACGCAGTATTTT. This encodes CASEDEGVPTDTQYF.

This clonotype was seen repeatedly, ten times or more. V is TRBV27 and J is TRBJ2-7; unclear D gene. Germline-derived CDR1 and CDR2 are MNHEY and SMNVEV (reference sequence). The CDR3 extends over 13 amino acids. Trimming stripped 4 bases from V and 7 bases from J, with 14 bases between. Here the CDR3 reads CASSSGSYGEQYF. In nucleotides, the CDR3 is TGTGCCAGCAGTTCAGGTTCCTATGGGGAGCAGTACTTC.

Turning to this clonotype: A clone one base away is much larger, so this may be a read error. The rearrangement links TRBV7-9 to TRBJ1-5, with D uncertain. The germline gives CDR1 SEHNR, CDR2 FQNEAQ (reference sequence). This CDR3 has 11 residues. Trimming removed 6 bases at V and 5 bases at J, with 5 bases between. CDR3: CASSSHQPQHF. CDR3 nucleotide sequence: TGTGCCAGCAGTTCACATCAGCCCCAGCATTTT.

The V gene is TRBV29-1, the J gene TRBJ1-4, with 8 bases that match TRBD1. The germline CDR1 and CDR2 sequences are SQVTM and ANQGSEA. The trim removed 4 bases at V and 8 bases at J, leaving 15 bases unmatched. This CDR3 comprises 16 residues. The CDR3 sequence is CSVGGEYETGEEKLFF. The CDR3 nucleotides read TGCAGCGTTGGGGGGGAGTATGAGACAGGGGAGGAAAAACTGTTTTTT.

This clonotype was seen many times. The chain has TRBV28 and TRBJ2-5; the match to TRBD2 covers 13 bases. Germline V gene data show CDR1 as MDHEN and CDR2 as SYDVKM. Trimming took 2 bases from V and 0 from J; bases not matched to a gene: 6. CDR3 length: 18 amino acids. For the CDR3, the DNA is TGTGCCAGCAGTTTAACTAGCGGGAGGGGGACGTACCAAGAGACCCAGTACTTC. This translates into CASSLTSGRGTYQETQYF. Full variable domain (rest looked up from reference TRBV28 and TRBJ2-5): DVKVTQSSRYLVKRTGEKVFLECVQDMDHENMFWYRQDPGLGLRLIYFSYDVKMKEKGDIPEGYSVSREKKERFSLILESASTNQTSMYLCASSLTSGRGTYQETQYFGPGTRLLVL.

There are many counts of this clonotype. The chain uses TRBV7-9 and TRBJ2-7; 7 bases align to TRBD2. Germline V gene data show CDR1 as SEHNR and CDR2 as FQNEAQ (reference sequence). Unmatched junction bases numbered 8, after V lost 5 bases and J lost 7 bases. The CDR3 length is 13 residues. The CDR3 DNA follows: TGTGCCAGCAGCCTCCGACTAGCAGAGGAGCAGTACTTC. As protein: CASSLRLAEEQYF.

This clonotype was counted many times. The chain combines TRBV29-1 with TRBJ2-5; 7 bases line up with TRBD2. V shed 6 bases and J 5 bases; nucleotides not matched to a gene: 21. Germline V lookup: CDR1 SQVTM, CDR2 ANQGSEA. The CDR3 runs 17 residues. The DNA for the CDR3 is TGCAGCGTGGGGGGGTTAAAAACGGGACGCCCCAGCGAGACCCAGTACTTC. Protein: CSVGGLKTGRPSETQYF.

In regard to this clonotype: Because the CDR3 is missing its conserved closing phenylalanine or tryptophan, this is likely a read error. V and J are TRBV20-1 and TRBJ1-1, with D uncertain. This CDR3 is built from 14 residues. The V end lost 4 bases, the J end lost 4 bases, and 16 bases lay between the germline ends. Looked up from germline, CDR1 is DFQATT and CDR2 is SNEGSKA (reference sequence). CDR3 DNA sequence: TGCAGTGCTACTCCCCGGCCCCTGGTCACTGAAGCTTTCTTA. It encodes CSATPRPLVTEAFL.

The V call is TRBV9, the J call TRBJ2-5; a possible D gene is TRBD1 (6 bases). The CDR3 spans 14 residues. V dropped 0 bases and J dropped 5 bases, with 11 bases sitting between them. Germline V lookup: CDR1 SGDLS, CDR2 YYNGEE. CDR3 sequence reads: CASSVEGVWETQYF. As DNA, the CDR3 is TGTGCCAGCAGCGTAGAGGGGGTTTGGGAGACCCAGTACTTC. Combining the CDR3 with reference TRBV9 and TRBJ2-5 gives the whole variable domain DSGVTQTPKHLITATGQRVTLRCSPRSGDLSVYWYQQSLDQGLQFLIQYYNGEERAKGNILERFSAQQFPDLHSELNLSSLELGDSALYFCASSVEGVWETQYFGPGTRLLVL.

This sequence joins TRBV5-4 and TRBJ1-2; 10 bases align to TRBD1. Germline-derived CDR1 and CDR2 are SGHNT and YYREEE (reference sequence). CDR3 size: 14 residues. V trimming: 5 bases; J trimming: 8 bases; junction bases outside the gene matches: 9. This CDR3 reads CASSHDGTGVGYTF. The DNA for the CDR3 is TGTGCCAGCAGTCATGACGGGACAGGGGTAGGCTACACCTTC. Supplemented by reference TRBV5-4 and TRBJ1-2, the full variable domain reads ETGVTQSPTHLIKTRGQQVTLRCSSQSGHNTVSWYQQALGQGPQFIFQYYREEENGRGNFPPRFSGLQFPNYSSELNVNALELDDSALYLCASSHDGTGVGYTFGSGTRLTVV.

This clonotype was picked up many times. The chain has TRBV4-3 and TRBJ1-1; no clear D gene. CDR3 length equals 13 residues. In germline, CDR1 is LGHNA, CDR2 YSLEER. Trimming left V 1 base short and J 6 bases short, with 9 bases between. CDR3 DNA sequence: TGCGCCAGCAGCCAAGCGGACCTCTCTGAAGCTTTCTTT. It encodes CASSQADLSEAFF.